Sequencing of this T cell receptor beta chain was carried out in a study of identical twins. This clonotype was seen more than once but under ten times. The antigen is unknown. In every case, the donor was a healthy Caucasian. Addition of a universal primer site occurred through template switching, and cDNA carried unique molecular identifiers. TCRdb redid the calling of the 5' RACE reads with MiXCR, one entry per CDR3 protein. Seen here are 500,000 to 650,000 distinct CDR3 sequences, about 7.1% observed once, and the top ten hold about 1.5%. Regarding the study as a whole: Whereas memory repertoires showed no such difference, abundant cord blood beta clonotypes carried fewer insertions.

These data also formed part of another study, on yellow fever vaccine responses in identical twins.

What was sequenced was PBMCs. The receptor was isolated from a woman aged 18-29 years in good health.

The CDR3 DNA reads TGTGCCCAGAAGGGGGTGGACTATGGCTACACCTTC. Translating gives CAQKGVDYGYTF. J is TRBJ1-2 and V is TRBV2, with a tentative D call TRBD1 (6 bases). From germline, CDR1 is SNHLY and CDR2 FYNNEI. The V end lost 11 bases, the J end lost 3 bases, and 13 bases lay between the germline ends. This CDR3 has 12 amino acids.